These 15 T cell receptor beta chains were all obtained from the same sample, sequenced in a study of long-term antiretroviral therapy in people with HIV. The libraries were made with immunoSEQ v3.0 at survey level. Profiled with immunoSEQ multiplex PCR; TCRdb holds only in-frame clones, not every one. The sample gives roughly 28,000 clones, around 90% of which show up once; about 4.5% is in the top ten. The sample was unsorted PBMCs, taken about 5.3 years after starting antiretroviral therapy. These receptor sequences come from a woman between 35 and 50 years old with HIV.

The J gene is TRBJ2-1, the V gene TRBV4-1; 12 bases map to TRBD2. Looked up from germline, CDR1 is MGHRA and CDR2 is YSYEKL. The CDR3 runs to 15 residues. V was pared by 2 bases and J by 6 bases, with 2 bases of the junction left unmatched. CDR3: CASSQPTSGSNEQFF. The CDR3 DNA sequence: TGCGCCAGCAGCCAACCGACTAGCGGGAGCAATGAGCAGTTCTTC.

This chain links TRBV27 with TRBJ2-1; TRBD2 agrees at 10 bases. Germline V gives CDR1 MNHEY, CDR2 SMNVEV (reference sequence). V was clipped by 2 bases and J by 3 bases; unmatched bases: 4. The CDR3 loop spans 16 amino acids. The CDR3 DNA reads TGTGCCAGCAGTTTACTCGGACTAGCGGACTACAATGAGCAGTTCTTC. Translation: CASSLLGLADYNEQFF.

The J gene is TRBJ2-2, the V gene TRBV19; 8 positions match TRBD2. CDR1 is LNHDA and CDR2 is SQIVND in the germline V gene (reference sequence). The CDR3 length is 13 residues. V lost 10 bases to trimming and J lost 5 bases; unmatched junction nucleotides: 6. The CDR3 DNA follows: TGTGCCACTCACGGGGGGGGGACCGGGGAGCTGTTTTTT. Residues: CATHGGGTGELFF.

The chain combines TRBV2 with TRBJ2-7; tentatively, D is TRBD1 or TRBD2 (6 bases each). Germline CDR1 is SNHLY and CDR2 is FYNNEI. The CDR3 totals 14 residues. Trimming removed 3 bases at V and 3 bases at J, with 12 bases between. The CDR3 reads CASSDEGGIYEQYF. In DNA, the CDR3 is TGTGCCAGCAGTGATGAAGGGGGGATCTACGAGCAGTACTTC. The full variable domain, rest sourced from reference TRBV2 and TRBJ2-7, is EPEVTQTPSHQVTQMGQEVILRCVPISNHLYFYWYRQILGQKVEFLVSFYNNEISEKSEIFDDQFSVERPDGSNFTLKIRSTKLEDSAMYFCASSDEGGIYEQYFGPGTRLTVT.

The rearrangement uses TRBV4-3 and TRBJ1-2, with D maybe TRBD1 (5 bases). The length of the CDR3 is 17 residues. Germline V gene data show CDR1 as LGHNA and CDR2 as YSLEER. The V end was cut by 0 bases, the J end by 4 bases, with 18 bases between. The CDR3: CASSQDPSGGLFYGYTF. CDR3 sequence (DNA): TGCGCCAGCAGCCAAGATCCTTCCGGGGGACTCTTCTATGGCTACACCTTC.

CDR3 protein: CASSLVGAEQYF. The CDR3 DNA sequence: TGTGCCAGCAGCTTAGTAGGAGCCGAGCAGTACTTC. The chain recombines TRBV7-9 with TRBJ2-7, with unresolved D. The CDR3 sequence is 12 residues long. V lost 1 base, J lost 6 bases, and 7 bases lay in between. Germline V CDR1 and CDR2: SEHNR, FQNEAQ (reference sequence).

J is TRBJ1-1 and V is TRBV11-3; D not certain. Per the germline V gene, CDR1 is SGHNT and CDR2 is YENEEA. CDR3 length equals 15 residues. Trimming took off 4 bases at V and 0 bases at J, with 12 bases between the two ends. Here the CDR3 DNA reads TGTGCCAGCAGCTCCGTTCAAGGGATGAACACTGAAGCTTTCTTT. It codes for CASSSVQGMNTEAFF.

The V and J genes are TRBV11-3 and TRBJ1-2; TRBD1 matches 8 bases. The CDR3 is made up of 15 amino acids. Germline CDR1 SGHNT, CDR2 YENEEA. V was pared by 3 bases and J by 4 bases, with 7 bases of the junction left unmatched. The CDR3 loop reads CASSLGGGQGYGYTF. CDR3 DNA sequence: TGTGCCAGCAGCTTGGGAGGAGGACAGGGCTATGGCTACACCTTC. The full variable domain, with the rest looked up from reference TRBV11-3 and TRBJ1-2, is EAGVVQSPRYKIIEKKQPVAFWCNPISGHNTLYWYLQNLGQGPELLIRYENEEAVDDSQLPKDRFSAERLKGVDSTLKIQPAELGDSAVYLCASSLGGGQGYGYTFGSGTRLTVV.

The chain combines TRBV14 with TRBJ2-1; D possibly uses TRBD1 or TRBD2 (5 bases each). The length of the CDR3 is 16 residues. V was clipped by 0 bases and J by 10 bases, with 19 bases between them. Germline V gene lookup returns CDR1 SGHDN and CDR2 FVKESK. CDR3 DNA: TGTGCCAGCAGCCAAGATCAGGGCACAGGCTGGGGGGAGCAGTTCTTC. It encodes CASSQDQGTGWGEQFF. The full variable domain, in which reference TRBV14 and TRBJ2-1 provide the parts outside the CDR3, is EAGVTQFPSHSVIEKGQTVTLRCDPISGHDNLYWYRRVMGKEIKFLLHFVKESKQDESGMPNNRFLAERTGGTYSTLKVQPAELEDSGVYFCASSQDQGTGWGEQFFGPGTRLTVL.

The J gene is TRBJ1-5, the V gene TRBV2; a possible D gene is TRBD1 (5 bases). Trimming took 5 bases from V and 6 from J, leaving 17 bases between them. Germline lookup yields CDR1 SNHLY and CDR2 FYNNEI. The CDR3 sequence is 15 residues long. CDR3 residues: CASSLDGGDGQPQHF. In DNA, the CDR3 is TGTGCCAGCAGTTTAGATGGAGGGGATGGTCAGCCCCAGCATTTT. Combining the CDR3 with reference TRBV2 and TRBJ1-5 gives the whole variable domain EPEVTQTPSHQVTQMGQEVILRCVPISNHLYFYWYRQILGQKVEFLVSFYNNEISEKSEIFDDQFSVERPDGSNFTLKIRSTKLEDSAMYFCASSLDGGDGQPQHFGDGTRLSIL.

Here the CDR3 reads CASRPFPGAGELFF. The CDR3 DNA reads TGTGCCAGCAGACCCTTCCCAGGGGCCGGGGAGCTGTTTTTT. This rearrangement joins TRBV25-1 to TRBJ2-2; the D gene is possibly TRBD1 (6 bases). Trimming took 6 bases from V and 6 from J, leaving 14 bases between them. The CDR3 extends over 14 amino acids. CDR1 is MGHDK and CDR2 is SYGVNS in the germline V gene.

The chain carries TRBV29-1 and TRBJ2-1; 11 bases map to TRBD2. V was pared by 4 bases and J by 10 bases, with 6 bases of the junction left unmatched. This CDR3 has 13 residues. Per germline, CDR1 SQVTM and CDR2 ANQGSEA. The CDR3 DNA reads TGCAGCGTTGTCCTAGCGGGGGGCCCGGAGCAGTTCTTC. Protein: CSVVLAGGPEQFF.

V is TRBV7-9 and J is TRBJ1-5, with D uncertain. Germline loops: CDR1 SEHNR, CDR2 FQNEAQ (reference sequence). The CDR3 is 12 residues long. Trimming left V 5 bases short and J 3 bases short, with 5 bases between. CDR3 loop: CASSLDNQPQHF. The CDR3 DNA reads as TGTGCCAGCAGCCTCGACAATCAGCCCCAGCATTTT.

The V and J genes are TRBV2 and TRBJ2-7; tentative D call: TRBD2 (5 bases). With 10 bases removed from V and 3 bases from J, the gap between germline ends came to 10 bases. This CDR3 spans 11 amino acids. Germline CDR1 and CDR2: SNHLY and FYNNEI. As DNA, the CDR3 is TGTGCCACCGGGATCAACTACGAGCAGTACTTC. Its protein product is CATGINYEQYF.

CDR3 in DNA: TGTGCCAGCAGTCTAATACGAGGGAGAATCCACGAGCAGTACTTC. Its translation is CASSLIRGRIHEQYF. J is TRBJ2-7 and V is TRBV11-2, with D maybe TRBD2 (5 bases). CDR1 and CDR2 (germline): SGHAT, FQNNGV. V lost 6 bases, J lost 5 bases, and 20 bases lay in between. There are 15 residues in the CDR3.